This TCR beta chain is from a study of CD8+ T cells in alopecia areata listed by TCRdb under 2018. About the full investigation: The treated patients, all with moderate-to-severe alopecia areata, were enrolled in an open-label pilot trial of oral tofacitinib given at 5 to 10 mg twice daily. High-throughput TCRbeta sequencing was used to examine T cell clonal expansion in alopecia areata in both the C3H/HeJ mouse model and human patients. Scalp clonality was compared among normal scalp (n=4), patchy alopecia areata scalp (n=8), and alopecia totalis/universalis scalp (n=8). On the human side, TCRbeta sequencing was run on scalp tissue and on sorted CD4+ and CD8+ peripheral blood T cells from healthy controls and from alopecia areata patients with either patchy or totalis/universalis disease. Patients stayed on tofacitinib for 6 to 18 months and then had 6 months of follow-up off drug so that delayed response and recurrence could be assessed. Patients on tofacitinib were biopsied at baseline and after 4 and 24 weeks of treatment, and several of the patients also had a later scalp biopsy. Amplification of TCRbeta CDR3 regions was done by immunoSEQ multiplex PCR using 35 Vbeta forward primers and 13 Jbeta reverse primers. The RNA source kit depended on sample type: the PAXgene miRNA kit for fixed scalp, the miRNeasy kit for PBMCs, and the RNeasy kit for mouse skin. The research as a whole found: Scalp TCR repertoire analysis is complicated because resident alphabeta T cells in normal human skin are also sequenced, whereas mouse skin is dominated by gammadelta T cells. Shared TCR sequences between patients were less evident than in mice, which may be partly attributable to HLA diversity in the patient population. Lesional scalp, especially in alopecia totalis/universalis, showed higher clonality and more expanded CD8+ clones than normal scalp, suggesting antigenic drive.

Library construction relied on the immunoSEQ multiplex PCR assay. RNA was extracted from all samples and reverse transcribed into cDNA, which served as template for TCR sequencing. First-strand cDNA was synthesized using SuperScript III with a 2:1 mix of oligo-dT and random hexamers. A synthetic immune receptor repertoire was used to assess amplification bias, and residual bias was removed computationally. The source study handled its data this way. Raw reads were preprocessed to remove errors, and CDR3 was defined by IMGT conventions from the conserved cysteine to phenylalanine. To get clonality, Shannon entropy was normalized by log2 of the number of productive unique TCRs and the result was subtracted from 1. CD4 or CD8 identity of scalp clones was inferred by cross-referencing scalp TCRbeta sequences with sorted blood CD4 and CD8 repertoires. Here the immuneACCESS table is served through TCRdb, limited to in-frame sequences with V and J called. Missing clones are a known gap in these copies; in checked studies unresolved V genes cover under half, and the rest lacks a known reason. V and J calls and clone size are copied from that table; D and trimming were computed from the DNA. The table for this sample lists about 160,000 clones; 87% of them were counted only once. The ten largest clones add up to about 16% of the sample.

Comment on this clone: This clone's antigen is unknown. It has no much larger one-base neighbor in the sample; base qualities were not kept.

Interpreted using the paper, the time point label stands for: baseline before oral tofacitinib. Peripheral blood and lesional scalp punch biopsies were obtained from patients with alopecia areata. PBMCs were isolated by density centrifugation and stained for CD3, CD4 and CD8, after which CD4+ and CD8+ T cells were sorted on a FACSAria. V is reduced by 2 bases and J by 4 bases, leaving a spacing of 17 bases between them. From the cysteine up to the phenylalanine, the CDR3 has a length of 16 residues. The read is trimmed to its CDR3 DNA, 48 bases read in frame from base 1. CDR1 and CDR2 are read off the germline V gene as SGHRS and YFSETQ.

The receptor chain draws on TRBV5-1 and TRBJ2-3; the D gene is tentatively TRBD1 or TRBD2, each matching 5 bases. The material sequenced was CD8+ T cells sorted from blood, taken at week 0. The TCR comes from a human donor with alopecia areata. The sequenced DNA is TGCGCCAGCAGCTTTCTCGGGACGACCCGGGCAGATACGCAGTATTTT. Its translation is CASSFLGTTRADTQYF.